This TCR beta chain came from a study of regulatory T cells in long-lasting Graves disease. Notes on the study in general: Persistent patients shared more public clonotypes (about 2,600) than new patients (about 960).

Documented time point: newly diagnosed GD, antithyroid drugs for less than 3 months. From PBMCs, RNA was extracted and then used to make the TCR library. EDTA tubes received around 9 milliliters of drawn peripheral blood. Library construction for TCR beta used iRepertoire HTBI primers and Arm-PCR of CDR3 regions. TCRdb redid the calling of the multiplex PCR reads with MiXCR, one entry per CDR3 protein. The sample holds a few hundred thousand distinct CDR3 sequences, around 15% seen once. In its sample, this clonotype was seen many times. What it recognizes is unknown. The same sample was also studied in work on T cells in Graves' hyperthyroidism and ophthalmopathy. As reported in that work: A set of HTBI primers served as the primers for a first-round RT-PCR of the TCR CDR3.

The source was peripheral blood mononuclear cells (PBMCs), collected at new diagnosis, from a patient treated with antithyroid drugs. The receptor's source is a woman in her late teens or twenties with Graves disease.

In nucleotides, the CDR3 is TGTGCCAGCAGGGGACGGGGGCGAGAGACCCAGTACTTC. It is translated as CASRGRGRETQYF. J is TRBJ2-5 and V is TRBV6-1; D is possibly TRBD1 or TRBD2 (6 bases each). The CDR3 has 13 amino acids. V lost 6 bases and J lost 4, with 12 bases in between. Germline values: CDR1 MNHNS, CDR2 SASEGT.